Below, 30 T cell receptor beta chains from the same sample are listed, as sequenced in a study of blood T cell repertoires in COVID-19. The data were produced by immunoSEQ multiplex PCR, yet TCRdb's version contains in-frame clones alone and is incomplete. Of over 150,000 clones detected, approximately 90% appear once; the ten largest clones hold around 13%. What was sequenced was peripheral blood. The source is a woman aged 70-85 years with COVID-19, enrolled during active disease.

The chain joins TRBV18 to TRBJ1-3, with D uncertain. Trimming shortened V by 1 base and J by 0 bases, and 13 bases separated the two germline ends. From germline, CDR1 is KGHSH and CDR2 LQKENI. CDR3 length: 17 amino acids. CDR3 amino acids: CASSPLDSTVSGNTIYF. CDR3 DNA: TGTGCCAGCTCACCACTCGATTCAACGGTCTCTGGAAACACCATATATTTT.

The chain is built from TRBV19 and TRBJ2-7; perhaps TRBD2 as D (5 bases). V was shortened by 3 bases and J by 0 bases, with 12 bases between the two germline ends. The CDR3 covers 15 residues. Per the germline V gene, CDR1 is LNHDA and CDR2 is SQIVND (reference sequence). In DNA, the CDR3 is TGTGCCAGTAGTATGGTGGCTAGCCTCTCCTACGAGCAGTACTTC. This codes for CASSMVASLSYEQYF.

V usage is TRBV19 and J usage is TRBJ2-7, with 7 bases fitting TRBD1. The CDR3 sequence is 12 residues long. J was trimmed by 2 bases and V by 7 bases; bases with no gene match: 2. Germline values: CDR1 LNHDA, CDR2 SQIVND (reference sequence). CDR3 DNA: TGTGCCAGTACAGGACAGGCCTACGAGCAGTACTTC. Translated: CASTGQAYEQYF.

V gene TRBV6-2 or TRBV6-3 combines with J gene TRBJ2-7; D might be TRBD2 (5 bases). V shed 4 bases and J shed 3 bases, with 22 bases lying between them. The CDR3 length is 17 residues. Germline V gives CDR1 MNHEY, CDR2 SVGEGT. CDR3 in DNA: TGTGCCAGCAGTTCCCCTTTCCTTCGAGCGGATTACTACGAGCAGTACTTC. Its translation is CASSSPFLRADYYEQYF.

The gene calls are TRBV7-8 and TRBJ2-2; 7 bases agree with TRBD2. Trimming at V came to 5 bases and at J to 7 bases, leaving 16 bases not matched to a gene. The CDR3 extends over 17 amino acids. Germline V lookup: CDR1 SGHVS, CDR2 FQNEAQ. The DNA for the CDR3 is TGTGCCAGCAGCCCTGGGGGGATCGGGGGGAAAGGCGGGGAGCTGTTTTTT. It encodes CASSPGGIGGKGGELFF.

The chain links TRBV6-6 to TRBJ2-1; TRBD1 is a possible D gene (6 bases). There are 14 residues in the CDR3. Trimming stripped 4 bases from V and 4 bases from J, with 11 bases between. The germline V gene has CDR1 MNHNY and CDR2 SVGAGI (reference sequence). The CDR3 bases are TGTGCCAGCAGTTCTGCAGGGGAATACAATGAGCAGTTCTTC. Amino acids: CASSSAGEYNEQFF.

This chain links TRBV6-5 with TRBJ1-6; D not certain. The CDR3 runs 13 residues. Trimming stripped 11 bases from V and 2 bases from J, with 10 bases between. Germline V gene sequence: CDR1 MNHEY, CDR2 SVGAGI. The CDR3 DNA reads TGTGCCTCGCTCCCTACCTATAATTCACCCCTCCACTTT. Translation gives CASLPTYNSPLHF.

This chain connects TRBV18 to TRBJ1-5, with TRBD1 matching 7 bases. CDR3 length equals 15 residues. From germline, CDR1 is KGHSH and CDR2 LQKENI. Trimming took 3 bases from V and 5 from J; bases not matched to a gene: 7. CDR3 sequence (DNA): TGTGCCAGCTCACCCTCGACAGGGATCTATCAGCCCCAGCATTTT. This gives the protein CASSPSTGIYQPQHF. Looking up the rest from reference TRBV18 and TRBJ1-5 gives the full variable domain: NAGVMQNPRHLVRRRGQEARLRCSPMKGHSHVYWYRQLPEEGLKFMVYLQKENIIDESGMPKERFSAEFPKEGPSILRIQQVVRGDSAAYFCASSPSTGIYQPQHFGDGTRLSIL.

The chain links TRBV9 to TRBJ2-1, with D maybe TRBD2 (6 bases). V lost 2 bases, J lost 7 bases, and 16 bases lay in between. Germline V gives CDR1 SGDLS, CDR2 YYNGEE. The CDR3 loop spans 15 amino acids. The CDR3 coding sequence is TGTGCCAGCAGCGTGGGCGGGGACCCCTTAAATGAGCAGTTCTTC. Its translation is CASSVGGDPLNEQFF.

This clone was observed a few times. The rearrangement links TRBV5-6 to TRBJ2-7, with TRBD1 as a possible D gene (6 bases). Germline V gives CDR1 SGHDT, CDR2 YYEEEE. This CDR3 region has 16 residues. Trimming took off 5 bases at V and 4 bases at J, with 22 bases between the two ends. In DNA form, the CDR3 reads TGTGCCAGCAGACCCCTCGTGGCAGGGGCTTCTTACGAGCAGTACTTC. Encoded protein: CASRPLVAGASYEQYF.

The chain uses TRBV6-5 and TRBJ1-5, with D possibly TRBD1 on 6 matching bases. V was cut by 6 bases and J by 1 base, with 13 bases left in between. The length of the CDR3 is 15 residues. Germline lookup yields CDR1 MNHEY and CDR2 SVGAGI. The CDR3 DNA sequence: TGTGCCAGCAGCCTGACAGGAGGCAGCAATCAGCCCCAGCATTTT. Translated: CASSLTGGSNQPQHF.

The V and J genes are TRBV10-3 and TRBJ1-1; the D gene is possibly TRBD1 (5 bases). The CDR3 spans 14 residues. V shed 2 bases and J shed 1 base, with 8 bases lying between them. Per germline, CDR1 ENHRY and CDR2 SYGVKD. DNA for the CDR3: TGTGCCATCAGTGAGAGAAGGGGGAACACTGAAGCTTTCTTT. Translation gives CAISERRGNTEAFF.

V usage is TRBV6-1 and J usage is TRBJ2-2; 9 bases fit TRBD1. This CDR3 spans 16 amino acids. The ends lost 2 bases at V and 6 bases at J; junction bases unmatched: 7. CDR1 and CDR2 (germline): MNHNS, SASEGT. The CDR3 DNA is TGTGCCAGCAGTGAACTCGGGACAGGGCGGTCCGGGGAGCTGTTTTTT. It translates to CASSELGTGRSGELFF.

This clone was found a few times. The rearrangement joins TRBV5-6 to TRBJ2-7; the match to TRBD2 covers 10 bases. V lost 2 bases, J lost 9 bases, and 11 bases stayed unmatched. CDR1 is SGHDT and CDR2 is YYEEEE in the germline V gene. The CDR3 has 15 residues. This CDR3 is CASSLRTSGPWGQYF. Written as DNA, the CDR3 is TGTGCCAGCAGCTTAAGGACTAGCGGCCCCTGGGGGCAGTACTTC.

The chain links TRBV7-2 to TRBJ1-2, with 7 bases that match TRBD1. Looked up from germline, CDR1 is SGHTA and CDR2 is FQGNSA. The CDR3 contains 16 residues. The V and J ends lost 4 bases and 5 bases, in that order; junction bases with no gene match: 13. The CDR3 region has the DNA TGTGCCAGCAGCTCCTTAGCAGAGACAGGGCTGTATGGCTACACCTTC. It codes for CASSSLAETGLYGYTF.

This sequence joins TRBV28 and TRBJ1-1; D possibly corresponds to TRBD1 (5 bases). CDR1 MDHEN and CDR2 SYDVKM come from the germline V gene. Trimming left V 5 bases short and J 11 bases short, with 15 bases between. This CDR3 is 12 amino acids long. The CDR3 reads CASSVSGLGAFF. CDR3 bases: TGTGCCAGCAGTGTATCAGGGTTAGGGGCTTTCTTT.

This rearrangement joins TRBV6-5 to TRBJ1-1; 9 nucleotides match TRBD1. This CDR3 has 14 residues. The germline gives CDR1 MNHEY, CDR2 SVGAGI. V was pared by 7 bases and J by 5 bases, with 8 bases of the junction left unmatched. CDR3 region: CASIPTGGKTEAFF. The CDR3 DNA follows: TGTGCCAGCATTCCGACAGGGGGGAAAACTGAAGCTTTCTTT.

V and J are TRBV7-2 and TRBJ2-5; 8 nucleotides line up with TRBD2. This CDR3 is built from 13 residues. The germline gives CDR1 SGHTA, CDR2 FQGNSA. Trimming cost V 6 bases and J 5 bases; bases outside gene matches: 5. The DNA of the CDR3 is TGTGCCAGCAGTAGCGGGAATGGGGAGACCCAGTACTTC. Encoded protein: CASSSGNGETQYF.

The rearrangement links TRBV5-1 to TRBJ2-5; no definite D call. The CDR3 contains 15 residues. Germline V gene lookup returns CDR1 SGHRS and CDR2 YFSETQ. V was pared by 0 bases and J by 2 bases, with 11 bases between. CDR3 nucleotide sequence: TGCGCCAGCAGCTTGGGGGCCAGACCTCAAGAGACCCAGTACTTC. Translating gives CASSLGARPQETQYF.

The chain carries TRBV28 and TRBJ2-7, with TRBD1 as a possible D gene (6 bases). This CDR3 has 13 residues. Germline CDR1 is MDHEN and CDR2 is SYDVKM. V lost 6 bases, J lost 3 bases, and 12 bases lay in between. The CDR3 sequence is CASRGDTHYEQYF. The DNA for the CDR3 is TGTGCCAGCAGGGGGGACACACACTACGAGCAGTACTTC. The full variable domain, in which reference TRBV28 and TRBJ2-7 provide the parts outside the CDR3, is DVKVTQSSRYLVKRTGEKVFLECVQDMDHENMFWYRQDPGLGLRLIYFSYDVKMKEKGDIPEGYSVSREKKERFSLILESASTNQTSMYLCASRGDTHYEQYFGPGTRLTVT.

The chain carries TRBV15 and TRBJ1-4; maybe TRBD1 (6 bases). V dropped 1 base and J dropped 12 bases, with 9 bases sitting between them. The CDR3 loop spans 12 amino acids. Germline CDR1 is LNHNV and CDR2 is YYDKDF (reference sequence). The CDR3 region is CATSRVGGQLFF. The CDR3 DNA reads TGTGCCACCAGCAGAGTCGGGGGGCAACTGTTTTTT.

As DNA, the CDR3 is TGTGCCAGCAGTTTCCAAATGAACACTGAAGCTTTCTTT. Its protein is CASSFQMNTEAFF. The chain has TRBV6-2 or TRBV6-3 and TRBJ1-1; D remains ambiguous. Trimming took 4 bases from V and 0 from J, leaving 6 bases between them. The CDR3 length is 13 residues. Per germline, CDR1 MNHEY and CDR2 SVGEGT.

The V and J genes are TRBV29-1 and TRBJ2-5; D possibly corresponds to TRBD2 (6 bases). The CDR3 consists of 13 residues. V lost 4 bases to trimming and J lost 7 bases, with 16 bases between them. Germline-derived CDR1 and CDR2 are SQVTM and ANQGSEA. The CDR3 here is CSVVGVQGGTQYF. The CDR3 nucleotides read TGCAGCGTTGTTGGGGTCCAGGGAGGGACCCAGTACTTC.

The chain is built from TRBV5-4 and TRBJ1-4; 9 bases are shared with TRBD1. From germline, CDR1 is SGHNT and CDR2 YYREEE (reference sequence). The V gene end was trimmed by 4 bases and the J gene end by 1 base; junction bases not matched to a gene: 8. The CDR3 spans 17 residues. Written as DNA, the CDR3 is TGTGCCAGCAGCCCCGGACAGGGGAGGCTAACTAATGAAAAACTGTTTTTT. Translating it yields CASSPGQGRLTNEKLFF. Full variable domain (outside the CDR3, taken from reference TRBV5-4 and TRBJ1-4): ETGVTQSPTHLIKTRGQQVTLRCSSQSGHNTVSWYQQALGQGPQFIFQYYREEENGRGNFPPRFSGLQFPNYSSELNVNALELDDSALYLCASSPGQGRLTNEKLFFGSGTQLSVL.

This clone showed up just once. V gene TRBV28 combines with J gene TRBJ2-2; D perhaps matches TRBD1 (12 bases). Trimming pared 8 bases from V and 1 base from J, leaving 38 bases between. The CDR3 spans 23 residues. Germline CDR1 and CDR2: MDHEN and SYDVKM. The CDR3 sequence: CASALEGQGATSGTYWNTGELFF. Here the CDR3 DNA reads TGTGCCAGCGCCCTCGAGGGACAGGGGGCGACTAGCGGGACCTACTGGAACACCGGGGAGCTGTTTTTT.

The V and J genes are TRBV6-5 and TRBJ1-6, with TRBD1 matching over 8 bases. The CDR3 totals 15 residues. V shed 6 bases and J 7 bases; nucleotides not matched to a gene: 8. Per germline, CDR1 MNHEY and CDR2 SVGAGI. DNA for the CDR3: TGTGCCAGCAGCAGGGACAGGTTCGTCAATTCACCCCTCCACTTT. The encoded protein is CASSRDRFVNSPLHF.

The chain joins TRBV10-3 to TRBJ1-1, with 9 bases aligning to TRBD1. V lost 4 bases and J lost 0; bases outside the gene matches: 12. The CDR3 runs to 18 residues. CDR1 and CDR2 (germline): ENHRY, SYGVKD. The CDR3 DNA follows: TGTGCCATCAGTGCTGGTTCCGGGACAGGGAACATGAACACTGAAGCTTTCTTT. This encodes CAISAGSGTGNMNTEAFF.

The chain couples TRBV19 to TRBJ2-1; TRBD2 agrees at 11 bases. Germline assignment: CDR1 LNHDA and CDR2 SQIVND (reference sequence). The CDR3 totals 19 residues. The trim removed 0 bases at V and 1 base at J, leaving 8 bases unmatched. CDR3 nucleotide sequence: TGTGCCAGTAGTATAGATCGACCCCCTAGCGGGAGGTCCTACAATGAGCAGTTCTTC. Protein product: CASSIDRPPSGRSYNEQFF.

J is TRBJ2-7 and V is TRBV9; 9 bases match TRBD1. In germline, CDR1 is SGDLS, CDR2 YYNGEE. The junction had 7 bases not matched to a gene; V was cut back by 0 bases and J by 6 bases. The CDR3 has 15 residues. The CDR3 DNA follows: TGTGCCAGCAGCGTAGAGGGACAGGGTTCAACCGAGCAGTACTTC. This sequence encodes CASSVEGQGSTEQYF.

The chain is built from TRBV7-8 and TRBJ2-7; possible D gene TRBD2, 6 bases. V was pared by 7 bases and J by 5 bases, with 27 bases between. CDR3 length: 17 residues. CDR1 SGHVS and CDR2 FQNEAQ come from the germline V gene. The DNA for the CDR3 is TGTGCCAGCACCCAGCGGGCCCTTAAAGGGGCGCTCCACGAGCAGTACTTC. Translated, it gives CASTQRALKGALHEQYF.